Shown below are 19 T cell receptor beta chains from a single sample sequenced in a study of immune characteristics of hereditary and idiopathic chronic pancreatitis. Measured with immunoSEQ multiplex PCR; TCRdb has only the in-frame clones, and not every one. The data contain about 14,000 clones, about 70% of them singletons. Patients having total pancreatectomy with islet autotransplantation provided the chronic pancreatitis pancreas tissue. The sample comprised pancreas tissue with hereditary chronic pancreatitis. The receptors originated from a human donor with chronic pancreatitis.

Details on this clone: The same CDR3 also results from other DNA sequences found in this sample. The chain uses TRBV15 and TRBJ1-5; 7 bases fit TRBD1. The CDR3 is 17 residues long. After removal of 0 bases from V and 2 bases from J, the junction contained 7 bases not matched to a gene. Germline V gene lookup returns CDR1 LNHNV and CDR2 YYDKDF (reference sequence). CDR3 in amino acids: CATSRDRGRGGNQPQHF. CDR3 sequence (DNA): TGTGCCACCAGCAGAGATAGGGGGCGCGGTGGCAATCAGCCCCAGCATTTT.

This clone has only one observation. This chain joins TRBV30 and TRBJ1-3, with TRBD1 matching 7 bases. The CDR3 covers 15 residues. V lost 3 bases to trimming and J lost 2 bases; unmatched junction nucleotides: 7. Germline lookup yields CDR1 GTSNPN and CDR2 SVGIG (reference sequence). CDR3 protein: CAWREQGSPGNTIYF. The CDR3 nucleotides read TGTGCCTGGAGGGAACAGGGGTCTCCTGGAAACACCATATATTTT.

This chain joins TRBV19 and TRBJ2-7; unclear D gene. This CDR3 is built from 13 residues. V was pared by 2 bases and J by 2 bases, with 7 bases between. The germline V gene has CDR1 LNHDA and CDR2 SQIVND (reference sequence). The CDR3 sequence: CASSISITYEQYF. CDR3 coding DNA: TGTGCCAGTAGTATAAGTATAACCTACGAGCAGTACTTC. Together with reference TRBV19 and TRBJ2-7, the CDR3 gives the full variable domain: DGGITQSPKYLFRKEGQNVTLSCEQNLNHDAMYWYRQDPGQGLRLIYYSQIVNDFQKGDIAEGYSVSREKKESFPLTVTSAQKNPTAFYLCASSISITYEQYFGPGTRLTVT.

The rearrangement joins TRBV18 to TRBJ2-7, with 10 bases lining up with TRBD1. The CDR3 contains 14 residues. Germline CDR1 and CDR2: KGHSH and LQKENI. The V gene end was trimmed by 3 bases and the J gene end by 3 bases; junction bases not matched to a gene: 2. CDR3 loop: CASSPGQGIYEQYF. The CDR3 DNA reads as TGTGCCAGCTCACCGGGACAGGGGATCTACGAGCAGTACTTC.

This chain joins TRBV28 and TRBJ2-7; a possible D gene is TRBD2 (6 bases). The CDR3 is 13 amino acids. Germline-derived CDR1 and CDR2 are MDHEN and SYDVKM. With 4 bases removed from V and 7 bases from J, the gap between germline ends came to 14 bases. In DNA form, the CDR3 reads TGTGCCAGCAGTTCGGTGCCCGGAGGGGAGCAGTACTTC. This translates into CASSSVPGGEQYF.

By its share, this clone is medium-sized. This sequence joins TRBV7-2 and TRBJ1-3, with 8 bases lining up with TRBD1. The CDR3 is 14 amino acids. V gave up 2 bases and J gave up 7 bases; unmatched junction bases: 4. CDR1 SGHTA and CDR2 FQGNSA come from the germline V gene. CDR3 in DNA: TGTGCCAGCAGCTTATCCAGGGGGCAGAACACCATATATTTT. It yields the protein CASSLSRGQNTIYF.

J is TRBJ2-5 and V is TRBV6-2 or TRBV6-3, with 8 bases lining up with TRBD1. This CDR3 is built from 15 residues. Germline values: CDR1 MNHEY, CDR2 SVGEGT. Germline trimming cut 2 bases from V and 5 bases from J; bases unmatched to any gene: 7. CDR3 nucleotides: TGTGCCAGCAGTTACCCCAGCAGGGGGCTGGAGACCCAGTACTTC. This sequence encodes CASSYPSRGLETQYF.

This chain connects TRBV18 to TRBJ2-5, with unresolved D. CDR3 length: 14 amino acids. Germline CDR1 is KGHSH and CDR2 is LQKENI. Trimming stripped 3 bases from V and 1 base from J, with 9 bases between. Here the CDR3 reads CASSPNYSQETQYF. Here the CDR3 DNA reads TGTGCCAGCTCACCTAACTACTCCCAAGAGACCCAGTACTTC.

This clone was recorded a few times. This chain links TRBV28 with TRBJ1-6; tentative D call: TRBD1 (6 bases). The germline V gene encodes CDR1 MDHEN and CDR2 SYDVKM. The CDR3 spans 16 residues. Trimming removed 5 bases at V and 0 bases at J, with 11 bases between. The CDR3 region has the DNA TGTGCCAGCAGTGAGGAGGGACACTCCTATAATTCACCCCTCCACTTT. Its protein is CASSEEGHSYNSPLHF.

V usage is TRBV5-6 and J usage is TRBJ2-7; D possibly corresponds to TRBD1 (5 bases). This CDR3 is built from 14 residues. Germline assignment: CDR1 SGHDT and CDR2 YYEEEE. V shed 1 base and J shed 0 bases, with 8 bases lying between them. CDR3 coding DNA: TGTGCCAGCAGCTTGCAGGGCTTCTCCTACGAGCAGTACTTC. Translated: CASSLQGFSYEQYF.

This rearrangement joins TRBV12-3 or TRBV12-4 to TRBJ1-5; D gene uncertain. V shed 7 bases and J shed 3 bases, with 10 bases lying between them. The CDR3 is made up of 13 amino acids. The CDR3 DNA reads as TGTGCCAGCACTGGGCAGATCAATCAGCCCCAGCATTTT. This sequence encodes CASTGQINQPQHF.

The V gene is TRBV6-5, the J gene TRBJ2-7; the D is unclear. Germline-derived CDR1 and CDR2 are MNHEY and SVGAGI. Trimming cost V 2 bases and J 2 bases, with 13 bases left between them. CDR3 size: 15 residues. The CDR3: CASSYGPAGAYEQYF. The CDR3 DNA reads TGTGCCAGCAGTTACGGTCCGGCCGGCGCCTACGAGCAGTACTTC.

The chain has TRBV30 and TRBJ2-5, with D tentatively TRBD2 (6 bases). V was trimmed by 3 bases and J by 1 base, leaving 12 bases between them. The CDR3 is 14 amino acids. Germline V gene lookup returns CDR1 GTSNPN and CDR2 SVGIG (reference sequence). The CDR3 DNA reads TGTGCCTGGAGCGCGGGACTTCTCCAAGAGACCCAGTACTTC. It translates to CAWSAGLLQETQYF.

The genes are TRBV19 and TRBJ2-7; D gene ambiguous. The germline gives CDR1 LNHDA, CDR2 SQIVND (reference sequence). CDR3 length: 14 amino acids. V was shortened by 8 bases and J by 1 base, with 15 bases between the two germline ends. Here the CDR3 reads CASSDVGRSYEQYF. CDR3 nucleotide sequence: TGTGCCAGTTCGGATGTCGGCCGATCCTACGAGCAGTACTTC.

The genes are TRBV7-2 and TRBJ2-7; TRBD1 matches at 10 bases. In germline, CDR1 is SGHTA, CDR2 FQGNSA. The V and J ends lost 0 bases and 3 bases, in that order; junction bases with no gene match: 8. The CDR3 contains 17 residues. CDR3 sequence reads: CASSLAGPGQGFYEQYF. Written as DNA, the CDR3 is TGTGCCAGCAGCTTAGCTGGCCCGGGACAGGGGTTCTACGAGCAGTACTTC. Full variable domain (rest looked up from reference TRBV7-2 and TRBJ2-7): GAGVSQSPSNKVTEKGKDVELRCDPISGHTALYWYRQSLGQGLEFLIYFQGNSAPDKSGLPSDRFSAERTGGSVSTLTIQRTQQEDSAVYLCASSLAGPGQGFYEQYFGPGTRLTVT.

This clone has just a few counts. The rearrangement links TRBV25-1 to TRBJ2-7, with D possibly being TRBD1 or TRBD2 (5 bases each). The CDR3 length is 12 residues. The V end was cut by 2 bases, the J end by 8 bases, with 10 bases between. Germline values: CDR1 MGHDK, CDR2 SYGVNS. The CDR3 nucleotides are TGTGCCAGCAGTGAAGGGGGTAGGAAGCAGTACTTC. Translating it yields CASSEGGRKQYF.

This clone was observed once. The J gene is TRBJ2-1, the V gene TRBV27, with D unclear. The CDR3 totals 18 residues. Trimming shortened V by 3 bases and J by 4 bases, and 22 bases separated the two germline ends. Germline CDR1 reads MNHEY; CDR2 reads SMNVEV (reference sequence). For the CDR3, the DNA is TGTGCCAGCAGTTTGCTTTTCAGTTCCACCGTCGGGTACAATGAGCAGTTCTTC. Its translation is CASSLLFSSTVGYNEQFF.

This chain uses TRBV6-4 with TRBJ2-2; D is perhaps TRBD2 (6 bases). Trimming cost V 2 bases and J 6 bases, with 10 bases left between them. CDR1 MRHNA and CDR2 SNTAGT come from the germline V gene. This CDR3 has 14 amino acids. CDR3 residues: CASSDRGEAGELFF. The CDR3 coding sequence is TGTGCCAGCAGTGACAGAGGGGAGGCCGGGGAGCTGTTTTTT.

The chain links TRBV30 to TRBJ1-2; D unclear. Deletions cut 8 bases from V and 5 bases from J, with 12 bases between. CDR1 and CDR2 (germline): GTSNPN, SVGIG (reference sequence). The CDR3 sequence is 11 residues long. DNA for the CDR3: TGTGCCCTGGGGTTACGGTATGGCTACACCTTC. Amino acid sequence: CALGLRYGYTF.